Below, 25 T cell receptor beta chains from the same sample are listed, as sequenced in a study of shared clonotypes between healthy human individuals. The table came from immunoSEQ multiplex PCR; TCRdb's copy has only in-frame clones and leaves some out. Of about 990,000 clones detected, approximately 80% appear once; the ten largest clones hold 0.61%. Sequencing was performed on memory CD4+ T cells from PBMCs. This sample's subset: CD45RA-negative fraction. All receptors derive from a man aged 18 to 29 in good health. Some clones in this sample may be carry-over from other donors' samples.

A few counts support this clone. The V gene is TRBV27, the J gene TRBJ2-7; 11 bases line up with TRBD2. Unmatched junction bases numbered 9, after V lost 5 bases and J lost 3 bases. CDR1 is MNHEY and CDR2 is SMNVEV in the germline V gene (reference sequence). The CDR3 has 16 residues. The CDR3 sequence is CASSPGVGTSGYEQYF. CDR3 coding DNA: TGTGCCAGCAGTCCCGGCGTAGGGACTAGCGGCTACGAGCAGTACTTC.

V and J are TRBV28 and TRBJ2-1; D gene uncertain. Between the trimmed V and J ends, which lost 6 bases and 5 bases, there was a span of 2 bases. The CDR3 runs to 10 residues. Germline CDR1 and CDR2: MDHEN and SYDVKM. The CDR3 protein is CASSDNEQFF. Written as DNA, the CDR3 is TGTGCCAGCAGCGACAATGAGCAGTTCTTC. Looking up the rest from reference TRBV28 and TRBJ2-1 gives the full variable domain: DVKVTQSSRYLVKRTGEKVFLECVQDMDHENMFWYRQDPGLGLRLIYFSYDVKMKEKGDIPEGYSVSREKKERFSLILESASTNQTSMYLCASSDNEQFFGPGTRLTVL.

The gene calls are TRBV7-8 and TRBJ2-2; tentatively, D is TRBD1 or TRBD2 (5 bases each). Germline V CDR1 and CDR2: SGHVS, FQNEAQ. The CDR3 is 12 residues long. Trimming stripped 3 bases from V and 6 bases from J, with 5 bases between. The CDR3 DNA follows: TGTGCCAGCAGCTTGGGACCCGGGGAGCTGTTTTTT. It translates to CASSLGPGELFF.

The rearrangement joins TRBV11-3 to TRBJ2-7; D might be TRBD1 or TRBD2, each matching 5 bases. The CDR3 spans 16 residues. The germline V and J ends were trimmed by 4 bases and 0 bases, with 16 bases remaining between them. From germline, CDR1 is SGHNT and CDR2 YENEEA. This CDR3 is CASSSTMKGRSYEQYF. CDR3 in DNA: TGTGCCAGCAGCTCCACGATGAAGGGACGCTCCTACGAGCAGTACTTC.

This sequence joins TRBV4-1 and TRBJ2-3, with 8 bases fitting TRBD1. The ends lost 4 bases at V and 6 bases at J; junction bases unmatched: 15. The CDR3 totals 17 residues. Germline CDR1 is MGHRA and CDR2 is YSYEKL. CDR3 nucleotide sequence: TGCGCCAGCAGCCCGGGCCCCGGCACGTCAGGGGGCGATACGCAGTATTTT. It codes for CASSPGPGTSGGDTQYF.

This sequence joins TRBV2 and TRBJ2-1; possible D gene TRBD2, 6 bases. This CDR3 region has 14 residues. The V end was cut by 5 bases, the J end by 7 bases, with 15 bases between. Germline lookup yields CDR1 SNHLY and CDR2 FYNNEI. The CDR3 spells CASSLRRTTNEQFF. For the CDR3, the DNA is TGTGCCAGCAGTCTAAGGCGGACTACAAATGAGCAGTTCTTC. Filled out from reference TRBV2 and TRBJ2-1, the complete variable domain reads EPEVTQTPSHQVTQMGQEVILRCVPISNHLYFYWYRQILGQKVEFLVSFYNNEISEKSEIFDDQFSVERPDGSNFTLKIRSTKLEDSAMYFCASSLRRTTNEQFFGPGTRLTVL.

The gene calls are TRBV5-1 and TRBJ2-1, with D perhaps given as TRBD1 or TRBD2 (5 bases each). The CDR3 has 14 amino acids. CDR1 and CDR2 (germline): SGHRS, YFSETQ. Trimming shortened V by 4 bases and J by 13 bases, and 21 bases separated the two germline ends. CDR3 sequence: CASSPNTGTLRQFF. The CDR3 nucleotides read TGCGCCAGCAGCCCGAACACCGGGACCCTAAGACAGTTCTTC.

Comment on this clone: In the same sample, other DNA sequences code for this CDR3. V is TRBV5-1 and J is TRBJ2-5; no clear D gene. The CDR3 sequence is 14 residues long. V shed 3 bases and J shed 4 bases, with 13 bases lying between them. Germline-derived CDR1 and CDR2 are SGHRS and YFSETQ. The CDR3 nucleotides read TGCGCCAGCAGCTCCGGGCAGGCGCGAGAGACCCAGTACTTC. Translating it yields CASSSGQARETQYF.

The chain joins TRBV21-1 to TRBJ2-7. TRBV21-1 constitutes a pseudogene. The CDR3 is made up of 14 amino acids. The CDR3 loop is CASPGTDTPYEQYF. CDR3 in DNA: TGTGCCAGCCCCGGGACGGACACACCCTACGAGCAGTACTTC.

The table lists this clone with a few counts. The V call is TRBV5-1, the J call TRBJ1-1; D is unclear. CDR3 length: 14 amino acids. The germline V and J ends were trimmed by 0 bases and 6 bases, with 12 bases remaining between them. The germline CDR1 and CDR2 sequences are SGHRS and YFSETQ. The CDR3 DNA follows: TGCGCCAGCAGCTTGGATGGGCAGGTCGCTGAAGCTTTCTTT. Translation: CASSLDGQVAEAFF.

The rearrangement joins TRBV10-2 to TRBJ1-3; 7 bases map to TRBD1. The CDR3 contains 15 residues. CDR1 and CDR2 from the germline V gene are WSHSY and SAAADI. The J segment lost 7 bases and the V segment lost 6 bases, leaving 12 bases of the junction unmatched. The CDR3 DNA is TGCGCCAGCAGCCCACAGGGGCAGAACGGGAACACCATATATTTT. Translation gives CASSPQGQNGNTIYF.

V usage is TRBV4-1 and J usage is TRBJ1-5, with a possible D match to TRBD1 (5 bases). The CDR3 runs 16 residues. The germline V gene has CDR1 MGHRA and CDR2 YSYEKL. Deletions cut 7 bases from V and 0 bases from J, with 16 bases between. The CDR3 DNA is TGCGCCAGCACTGAACGGGGCGGTCATAGCAATCAGCCCCAGCATTTT. Residues: CASTERGGHSNQPQHF.

DNA of the CDR3: TGTGCCAGCAGTTTCACCGGGACTAGAACAGATACGCAGTATTTT. It yields the protein CASSFTGTRTDTQYF. The V and J genes are TRBV25-1 and TRBJ2-3; TRBD2 aligns across 8 bases. The V gene end was trimmed by 5 bases and the J gene end by 3 bases; junction bases not matched to a gene: 7. CDR3 length equals 15 residues. Germline V CDR1 and CDR2: MGHDK, SYGVNS.

The chain carries TRBV5-1 and TRBJ2-7, with D unresolved. The CDR3 is 15 amino acids. Looked up from germline, CDR1 is SGHRS and CDR2 is YFSETQ. The ends were cut back, 0 bases at V and 7 bases at J, with 17 bases in the middle. The CDR3 sequence: CASSLVIARVGEQYF. The CDR3 coding sequence is TGCGCCAGCAGCTTGGTGATTGCACGAGTGGGAGAGCAGTACTTC.

This clone was counted at least ten times. The chain couples TRBV7-2 to TRBJ1-2, with 7 bases matching TRBD1. The CDR3 consists of 13 residues. The germline gives CDR1 SGHTA, CDR2 FQGNSA. With V trimmed by 1 base and J by 8 bases, 4 bases remained unmatched. This CDR3 reads CASSLDNRGGYTF. As DNA, the CDR3 is TGTGCCAGCAGCTTAGACAACAGGGGCGGCTACACCTTC.

The rearrangement links TRBV7-3 to TRBJ2-3; TRBD1 aligns across 7 bases. This CDR3 has 16 amino acids. The V and J ends lost 5 bases and 6 bases, in that order; junction bases with no gene match: 14. Germline V gene lookup returns CDR1 SGHTA and CDR2 FQGTGA. The CDR3 sequence is CASSTGQATDVDTQYF. CDR3 DNA: TGTGCCAGCAGCACTGGACAGGCGACCGATGTGGATACGCAGTATTTT.

Worth noting for this clone: A far larger clone is a single base away, which makes a read error likely. Other DNA sequences of this sample code for an identical CDR3. CDR3 loop: CATPGASGRSYEQYF. For the CDR3, the DNA is TGCGCCACACCCGGGGCTAGCGGGAGGTCCTACGAGCAGTACTTC. The chain has TRBV2 and TRBJ2-5, with 11 nucleotides matching TRBD2. The J call may be incorrect, as the DNA end agrees better with TRBJ2-7. This CDR3 is built from 15 residues. CDR1 is SNHLY, CDR2 FYNNEI, per germline.

This clone was counted many times. CDR3 sequence (DNA): TGTGCCAGTAGTCGCTACAGGGCTGGCTACACCTTC. It translates to CASSRYRAGYTF. The rearrangement joins TRBV19 to TRBJ1-2; perhaps TRBD1 as D (6 bases). V lost 5 bases, J lost 7 bases, and 11 bases lay in between. Germline V gene data show CDR1 as LNHDA and CDR2 as SQIVND (reference sequence). The CDR3 runs 12 residues.

The V call is TRBV10-3, the J call TRBJ1-2; D is undetermined. CDR3 length: 13 residues. V lost 0 bases, J lost 6 bases, and 8 bases lay in between. Germline loops: CDR1 ENHRY, CDR2 SYGVKD. CDR3 in DNA: TGTGCCATCAGTGAGTCGCCCGGGGATGGCTACACCTTC. Its translation is CAISESPGDGYTF.

The table lists this clone with a few counts. This chain's CDR3 is CAISDPGGSQPQHF. CDR3 nucleotides: TGTGCCATCAGTGATCCAGGGGGCTCTCAGCCCCAGCATTTT. The V gene is TRBV10-3, the J gene TRBJ1-5; 8 positions match TRBD1. The germline V gene encodes CDR1 ENHRY and CDR2 SYGVKD. The CDR3 is made up of 14 amino acids. Germline trimming cut 3 bases from V and 6 bases from J; bases unmatched to any gene: 4.

Details on this clone: A much larger clone lies one base from this, so it may be a read error. Written as DNA, the CDR3 is TGTGCCAGCAGTGTGGGGGCCTACGAGCAGTACTTC. Residues: CASSVGAYEQYF. The rearrangement links TRBV25-1 to TRBJ2-7, with D possibly being TRBD1 or TRBD2 (5 bases each). This CDR3 comprises 12 residues. The V end lost 4 bases, the J end lost 2 bases, and 6 bases lay between the germline ends. CDR1 and CDR2 (germline): MGHDK, SYGVNS.

This chain links TRBV30 with TRBJ1-2; D gene uncertain. CDR1 and CDR2 (germline): GTSNPN, SVGIG (reference sequence). The CDR3 totals 12 residues. Deletions cut 5 bases from V and 3 bases from J, with 10 bases between. CDR3 DNA: TGTGCCTGGGGCTCAGCTTACTATGGCTACACCTTC. It encodes CAWGSAYYGYTF.

V and J are TRBV28 and TRBJ2-7, with D uncertain. The CDR3 extends over 14 amino acids. The V end lost 6 bases, the J end lost 4 bases, and 16 bases lay between the germline ends. Germline lookup yields CDR1 MDHEN and CDR2 SYDVKM. In DNA, the CDR3 is TGTGCCAGCAGCAAACCGAACAACGCTTACGAGCAGTACTTC. Amino acid sequence: CASSKPNNAYEQYF.

J is TRBJ2-1 and V is TRBV7-3, with 7 bases that match TRBD1. CDR1 is SGHTA and CDR2 is FQGTGA in the germline V gene. V lost 2 bases to trimming and J lost 1 base; unmatched junction nucleotides: 2. CDR3 size: 15 residues. The CDR3 DNA sequence: TGTGCCAGCAGCTTAGACAGGGTTTCCTACAATGAGCAGTTCTTC. Its translation is CASSLDRVSYNEQFF.

In its sample, this clone was seen once. The chain recombines TRBV2 with TRBJ2-7, with D perhaps assigned TRBD1 or TRBD2 (5 bases each). CDR3 length equals 13 residues. The germline gives CDR1 SNHLY, CDR2 FYNNEI. Trimming took 1 base from V and 6 from J, leaving 10 bases between them. This CDR3 is CASSEGEGSEQYF. The CDR3 DNA follows: TGTGCCAGCAGTGAAGGCGAGGGGAGCGAGCAGTACTTC.